The 15 T cell receptor beta chains below were found in one sample sequenced in a study of blood T cell repertoires in COVID-19. Assay used: immunoSEQ multiplex PCR; TCRdb lists only in-frame clones, some missing. The sample carries about 140,000 clones, about 83% recorded once. Sequencing was done on a sample of peripheral blood. The source is a man over 45 with acute or convalescent COVID-19.

A few counts support this clone. The genes are TRBV5-1 and TRBJ2-3, with 12 bases that match TRBD2. The CDR3 is 17 amino acids. V dropped 4 bases and J dropped 5; count of bases not matched to a gene: 11. Germline values: CDR1 SGHRS, CDR2 YFSETQ. CDR3: CASSLRTSGALRDTQYF. For the CDR3, the DNA is TGCGCCAGCAGCCTGCGGACTAGCGGGGCCTTAAGAGATACGCAGTATTTT.

V is TRBV5-1 and J is TRBJ2-7, with D possibly TRBD1 on 5 matching bases. The CDR3 contains 15 residues. V was cut by 4 bases and J by 0 bases, with 14 bases left in between. In germline, CDR1 is SGHRS, CDR2 YFSETQ. CDR3 protein: CASSQGGTFSYEQYV. CDR3 DNA: TGCGCCAGCAGCCAGGGCGGCACCTTCTCCTACGAGCAGTACGTC.

The chain is built from TRBV6-6 and TRBJ2-1; no firm D call. With 0 bases removed from V and 7 bases from J, the gap between germline ends came to 10 bases. There are 14 residues in the CDR3. The germline V gene has CDR1 MNHNY and CDR2 SVGAGI (reference sequence). This CDR3 reads CASSYSSSKNEQFF. The CDR3 nucleotides are TGTGCCAGCAGTTACTCTAGTAGCAAGAATGAGCAGTTCTTC.

The chain couples TRBV5-1 to TRBJ2-5; 9 bases are shared with TRBD2. The CDR3 runs to 16 residues. Per germline, CDR1 SGHRS and CDR2 YFSETQ. The V gene end was trimmed by 0 bases and the J gene end by 2 bases; junction bases not matched to a gene: 5. CDR3 loop: CASSLEVAGAQETQYF. CDR3 coding DNA: TGCGCCAGCAGCTTGGAGGTAGCGGGGGCGCAAGAGACCCAGTACTTC.

CDR3 protein: CASSLEGLYGYTF. The CDR3 nucleotides are TGCGCCAGCAGCCTCGAGGGTCTCTATGGCTACACCTTC. The chain carries TRBV4-1 and TRBJ1-2; D is ambiguous. The CDR3 contains 13 residues. The germline V gene encodes CDR1 MGHRA and CDR2 YSYEKL. V was shortened by 4 bases and J by 4 bases, with 10 bases between the two germline ends.

The chain couples TRBV7-9 to TRBJ1-4; D is possibly TRBD1 (6 bases). CDR1 and CDR2 (germline): SEHNR, FQNEAQ (reference sequence). The CDR3 is 19 residues long. V lost 8 bases to trimming and J lost 3 bases, with 28 bases between them. CDR3 region: CASLPGGGILGRANEKLFF. The CDR3 DNA is TGTGCCAGCCTCCCCGGTGGGGGCATTTTAGGTAGGGCTAATGAAAAACTGTTTTTT.

This clone was seen once. The chain combines TRBV15 with TRBJ2-1, with TRBD1 identical over 9 bases. The CDR3 runs to 17 residues. Germline values: CDR1 LNHNV, CDR2 YYDKDF (reference sequence). The J segment lost 2 bases and the V segment lost 1 base, leaving 6 bases of the junction unmatched. CDR3 residues: CATSRGQGQGTYNEQFF. In nucleotides, the CDR3 is TGTGCCACCAGCAGAGGGCAGGGACAGGGAACCTACAATGAGCAGTTCTTC.

The chain recombines TRBV19 with TRBJ1-1, with 8 bases aligning to TRBD1. The CDR3 extends over 15 amino acids. The V and J ends lost 4 bases and 4 bases, in that order; junction bases with no gene match: 8. Germline CDR1 is LNHDA and CDR2 is SQIVND (reference sequence). Here the CDR3 DNA reads TGTGCCAGTAGTACCCAAACAGGGGGAGGCACTGAAGCTTTCTTT. Amino acids: CASSTQTGGGTEAFF. Based on the CDR3 plus reference TRBV19 and TRBJ1-1, the full variable domain is DGGITQSPKYLFRKEGQNVTLSCEQNLNHDAMYWYRQDPGQGLRLIYYSQIVNDFQKGDIAEGYSVSREKKESFPLTVTSAQKNPTAFYLCASSTQTGGGTEAFFGQGTRLTVV.

The CDR3 loop is CASSYEGEKLFF. The CDR3 bases are TGCGCCAGCAGCTACGAGGGTGAAAAACTGTTTTTT. The chain combines TRBV4-1 with TRBJ1-4; no clear D gene. This CDR3 contains 12 residues. The germline CDR1 and CDR2 sequences are MGHRA and YSYEKL. The ends were cut back, 5 bases at V and 7 bases at J, with 8 bases in the middle.

The V call is TRBV19, the J call TRBJ2-3; 8 nucleotides align to TRBD2. V shed 3 bases, J shed 0 bases, and the junction held 14 bases outside the gene matches. This CDR3 is 19 amino acids long. Per the germline V gene, CDR1 is LNHDA and CDR2 is SQIVND (reference sequence). The CDR3 loop is CASSIRASGYSFSTDTQYF. CDR3 nucleotide sequence: TGTGCCAGTAGTATTCGGGCTAGCGGGTACTCCTTTAGCACAGATACGCAGTATTTT.

The chain combines TRBV5-6 with TRBJ1-4; 9 bases agree with TRBD1. The ends lost 3 bases at V and 7 bases at J; junction bases unmatched: 4. The CDR3 loop spans 14 amino acids. CDR1 and CDR2 from the germline V gene are SGHDT and YYEEEE. In nucleotides, the CDR3 is TGTGCCAGCAGCTCGGACAGGGGCGGTGAAAAACTGTTTTTT. Residues: CASSSDRGGEKLFF.

The chain recombines TRBV6-4 with TRBJ2-2; 9 bases are a match to TRBD1. This CDR3 is 15 amino acids long. Germline V gene sequence: CDR1 MRHNA, CDR2 SNTAGT. After removal of 4 bases from V and 6 bases from J, the junction contained 6 bases not matched to a gene. CDR3 residues: CASSVDRGIPGELFF. The CDR3 DNA is TGTGCCAGCAGTGTGGACAGGGGAATTCCCGGGGAGCTGTTTTTT.

The chain couples TRBV6-2 or TRBV6-3 to TRBJ1-2, with D tentatively TRBD1 (6 bases). The CDR3 consists of 14 residues. The V gene lost 2 bases and the J gene lost 4 bases, with 11 bases spanning the gap. Germline CDR1 and CDR2: MNHEY and SVGEGT. The CDR3 DNA follows: TGTGCCAGCAGTTACCATACAGGGCCCTATGGCTACACCTTC. Translated: CASSYHTGPYGYTF.

This rearrangement joins TRBV10-1 to TRBJ1-5; D is undetermined. Trimming removed 7 bases at V and 3 bases at J, with 7 bases between. This CDR3 is built from 12 residues. Germline CDR1 WNHNN, CDR2 SYGVQD (reference sequence). Written as DNA, the CDR3 is TGCGCCAGCATCAACAACAATCAGCCCCAGCATTTT. It encodes CASINNNQPQHF.

This chain uses TRBV19 with TRBJ1-2, with D hard to call. In germline, CDR1 is LNHDA, CDR2 SQIVND (reference sequence). The V and J ends lost 5 bases and 4 bases respectively, with 8 bases between them. The CDR3 loop spans 12 amino acids. CDR3 residues: CASSLLTYGYTF. CDR3 bases: TGTGCCAGTAGTCTACTTACCTATGGCTACACCTTC.